The entry below gives a single TCR beta chain sequence along with its context. Its antigen is not identified. Trimming pared 2 bases from V and 4 bases from J, leaving 13 bases between. The CDR3 runs to 15 residues. CDR1 is SGHTA, CDR2 FQGTGA, per germline. Expressed TCRB transcripts were sequenced after all isolated RNA was converted to cDNA. Naive, central memory and regulatory T cell samples averaged approximately 3.8 million reads. Libraries were prepared by immunoSEQ multiplex PCR; TCRdb keeps only in-frame clonotypes and omits some of them. This table holds roughly 240,000 clones, around 24% found once. This sample is drawn from a study of beta chain features in type 1 diabetes. Study context: The patients were much like the healthy donors in age, gender and cell yields. Overall study findings and caveats: There was a moderate but significant shortening of TCRB CDR3s in all four CD4+ subsets of Type 1 diabetes patients.

The sequence was collected from a woman in her 30s with type 1 diabetes. This chain links TRBV7-3 with TRBJ2-3; tentative D call: TRBD2 (6 bases). Sequencing used naive CD4+ T cells from blood. The CDR3 loop reads CASSLDLGGSDTQYF. CDR3 coding DNA: TGTGCCAGCAGCTTAGATTTGGGGGGTTCAGATACGCAGTATTTT.